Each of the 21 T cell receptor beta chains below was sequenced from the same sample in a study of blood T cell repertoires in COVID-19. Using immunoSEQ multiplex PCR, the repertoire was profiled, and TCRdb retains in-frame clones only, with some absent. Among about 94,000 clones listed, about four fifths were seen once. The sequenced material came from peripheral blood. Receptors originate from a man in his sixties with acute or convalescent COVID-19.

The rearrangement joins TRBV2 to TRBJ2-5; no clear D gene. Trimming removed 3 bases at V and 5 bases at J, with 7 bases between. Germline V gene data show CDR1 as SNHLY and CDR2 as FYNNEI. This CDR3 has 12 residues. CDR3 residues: CASSEYEETQYF. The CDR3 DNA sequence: TGTGCCAGCAGTGAGTATGAGGAGACCCAGTACTTC. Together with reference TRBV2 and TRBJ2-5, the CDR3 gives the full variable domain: EPEVTQTPSHQVTQMGQEVILRCVPISNHLYFYWYRQILGQKVEFLVSFYNNEISEKSEIFDDQFSVERPDGSNFTLKIRSTKLEDSAMYFCASSEYEETQYFGPGTRLLVL.

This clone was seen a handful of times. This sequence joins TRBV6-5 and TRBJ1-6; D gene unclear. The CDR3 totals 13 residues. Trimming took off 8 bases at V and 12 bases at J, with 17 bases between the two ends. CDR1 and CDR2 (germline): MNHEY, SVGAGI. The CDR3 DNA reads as TGTGCCAGCGGGCAGACCCAAGCGGGACCCCTCCACTTT. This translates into CASGQTQAGPLHF.

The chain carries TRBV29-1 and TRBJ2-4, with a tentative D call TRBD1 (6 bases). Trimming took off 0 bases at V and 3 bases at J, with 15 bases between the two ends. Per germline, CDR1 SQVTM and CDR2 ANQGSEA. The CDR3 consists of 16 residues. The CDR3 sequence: CSVEDLAGEFKNIQYF. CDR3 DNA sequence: TGCAGCGTTGAAGATCTGGCAGGGGAATTCAAAAACATTCAGTACTTC. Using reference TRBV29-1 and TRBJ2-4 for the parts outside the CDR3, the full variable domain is SAVISQKPSRDICQRGTSLTIQCQVDSQVTMMFWYRQQPGQSLTLIATANQGSEATYESGFVIDKFPISRPNLTFSTLTVSNMSPEDSSIYLCSVEDLAGEFKNIQYFGAGTRLSVL.

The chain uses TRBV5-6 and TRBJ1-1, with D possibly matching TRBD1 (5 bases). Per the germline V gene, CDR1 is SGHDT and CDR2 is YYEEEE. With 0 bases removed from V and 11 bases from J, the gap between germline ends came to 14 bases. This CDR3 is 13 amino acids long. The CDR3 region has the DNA TGTGCCAGCAGCTTGGCCGAAGGGGCACGGGCTTTCTTT. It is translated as CASSLAEGARAFF.

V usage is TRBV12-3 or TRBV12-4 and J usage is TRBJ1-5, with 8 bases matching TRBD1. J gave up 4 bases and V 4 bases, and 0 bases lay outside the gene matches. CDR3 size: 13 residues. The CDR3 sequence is CASSWDRNQPQHF. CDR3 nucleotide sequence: TGTGCCAGCAGTTGGGACAGGAATCAGCCCCAGCATTTT.

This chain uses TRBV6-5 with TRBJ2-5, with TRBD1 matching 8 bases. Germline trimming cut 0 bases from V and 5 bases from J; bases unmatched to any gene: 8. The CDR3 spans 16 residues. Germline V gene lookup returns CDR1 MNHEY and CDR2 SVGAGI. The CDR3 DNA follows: TGTGCCAGCAGTTACTCGAGTCAGGGGGCCCGGGAGACCCAGTACTTC. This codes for CASSYSSQGARETQYF.

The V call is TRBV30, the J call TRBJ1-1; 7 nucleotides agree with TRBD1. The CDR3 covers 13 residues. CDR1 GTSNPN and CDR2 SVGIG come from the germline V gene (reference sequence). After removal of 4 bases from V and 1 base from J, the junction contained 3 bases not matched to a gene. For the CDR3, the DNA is TGTGCCTGGACAGGGGGAAGGAACACTGAAGCTTTCTTT. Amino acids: CAWTGGRNTEAFF.

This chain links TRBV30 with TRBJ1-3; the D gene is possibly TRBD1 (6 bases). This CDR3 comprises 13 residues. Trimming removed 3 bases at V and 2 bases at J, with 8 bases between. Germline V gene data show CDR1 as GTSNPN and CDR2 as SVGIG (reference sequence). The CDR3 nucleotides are TGTGCCTGGAGGGGGGCTCCTGGAAACACCATATATTTT. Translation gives CAWRGAPGNTIYF.

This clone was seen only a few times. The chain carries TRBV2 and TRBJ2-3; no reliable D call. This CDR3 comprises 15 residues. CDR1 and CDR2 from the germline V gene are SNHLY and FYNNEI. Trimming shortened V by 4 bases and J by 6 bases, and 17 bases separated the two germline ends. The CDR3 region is CASSANAYPSDTQYF. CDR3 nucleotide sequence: TGTGCCAGCAGTGCTAACGCTTACCCCTCCGATACGCAGTATTTT.

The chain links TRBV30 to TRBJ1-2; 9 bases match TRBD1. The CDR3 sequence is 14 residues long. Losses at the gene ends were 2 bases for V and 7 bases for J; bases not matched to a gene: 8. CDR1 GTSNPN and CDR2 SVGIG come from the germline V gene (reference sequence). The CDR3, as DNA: TGTGCCTGGAGTACACAGGGGGCATTATTTGGCTACACCTTC. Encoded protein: CAWSTQGALFGYTF.

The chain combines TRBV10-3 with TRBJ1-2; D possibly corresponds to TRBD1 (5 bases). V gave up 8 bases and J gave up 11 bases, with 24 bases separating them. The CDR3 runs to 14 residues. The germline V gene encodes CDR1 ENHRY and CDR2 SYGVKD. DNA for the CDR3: TGTGCCATCGGGAAGGGGCAGCGATCCGACGAGTACACCTTC. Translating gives CAIGKGQRSDEYTF.

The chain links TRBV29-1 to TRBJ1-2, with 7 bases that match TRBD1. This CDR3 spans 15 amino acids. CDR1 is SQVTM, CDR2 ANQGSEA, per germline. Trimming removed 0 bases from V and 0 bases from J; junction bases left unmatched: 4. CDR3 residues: CSVEDAGGPNYGYTF. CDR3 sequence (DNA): TGCAGCGTTGAAGACGCAGGGGGGCCTAACTATGGCTACACCTTC.

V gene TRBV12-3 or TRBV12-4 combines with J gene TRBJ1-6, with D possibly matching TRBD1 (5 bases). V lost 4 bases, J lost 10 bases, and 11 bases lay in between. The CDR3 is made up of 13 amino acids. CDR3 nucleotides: TGTGCCAGCAGTTACCAGGGAACCTCACCCCTCCACTTT. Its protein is CASSYQGTSPLHF.

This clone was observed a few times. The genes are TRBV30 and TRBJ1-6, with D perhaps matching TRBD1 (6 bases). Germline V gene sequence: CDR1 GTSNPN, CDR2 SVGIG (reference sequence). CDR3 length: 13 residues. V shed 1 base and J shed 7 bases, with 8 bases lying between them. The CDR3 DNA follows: TGTGCCTGGAGTGGGCAGGGGAATTCACCCCTCCACTTT. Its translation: CAWSGQGNSPLHF.

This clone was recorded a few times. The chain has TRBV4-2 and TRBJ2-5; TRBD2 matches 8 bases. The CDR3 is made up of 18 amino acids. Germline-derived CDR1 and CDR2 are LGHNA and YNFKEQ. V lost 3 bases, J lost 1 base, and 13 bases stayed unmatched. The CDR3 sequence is CASSHPGASGGSQETQYF. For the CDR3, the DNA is TGTGCCAGCAGCCACCCCGGGGCGAGCGGGGGATCCCAAGAGACCCAGTACTTC.

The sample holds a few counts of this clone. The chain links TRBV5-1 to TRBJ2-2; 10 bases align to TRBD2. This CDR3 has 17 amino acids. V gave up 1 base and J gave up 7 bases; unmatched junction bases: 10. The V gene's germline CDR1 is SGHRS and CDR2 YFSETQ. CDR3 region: CASSLLASGGDGGELFF. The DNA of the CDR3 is TGCGCCAGCAGCTTGTTGGCTAGCGGGGGCGATGGCGGGGAGCTGTTTTTT.

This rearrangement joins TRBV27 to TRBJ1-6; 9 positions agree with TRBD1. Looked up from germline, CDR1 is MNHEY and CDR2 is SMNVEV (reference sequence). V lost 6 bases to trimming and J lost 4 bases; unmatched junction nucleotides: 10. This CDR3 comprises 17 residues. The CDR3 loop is CASRTRTGANYNSPLHF. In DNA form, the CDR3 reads TGTGCCAGCAGAACCCGGACAGGGGCGAATTATAATTCACCCCTCCACTTT.

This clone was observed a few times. The CDR3 nucleotides read TGTGCCAGCAGTAAGGGGTCGGTCTACAATGAGCAGTTCTTC. Translated: CASSKGSVYNEQFF. The chain has TRBV2 and TRBJ2-1, with a tentative D call TRBD1 (5 bases). This CDR3 spans 14 amino acids. CDR1 and CDR2 from the germline V gene are SNHLY and FYNNEI. V lost 5 bases and J lost 3, with 11 bases in between.

CDR3 amino acids: CASSYSRQGYAEAFF. CDR3 in DNA: TGTGCCAGCAGTTACTCGCGGCAGGGGTACGCTGAAGCTTTCTTT. The rearrangement joins TRBV6-5 to TRBJ1-1; D is perhaps TRBD1 (6 bases). Germline V gene lookup returns CDR1 MNHEY and CDR2 SVGAGI. V was clipped by 0 bases and J by 6 bases, with 14 bases between them. This CDR3 has 15 amino acids.

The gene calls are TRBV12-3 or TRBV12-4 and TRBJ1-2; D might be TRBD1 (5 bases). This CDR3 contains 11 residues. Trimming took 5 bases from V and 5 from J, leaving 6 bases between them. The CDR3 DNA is TGTGCCAGCAGTCGACAGTATGGCTACACCTTC. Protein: CASSRQYGYTF.

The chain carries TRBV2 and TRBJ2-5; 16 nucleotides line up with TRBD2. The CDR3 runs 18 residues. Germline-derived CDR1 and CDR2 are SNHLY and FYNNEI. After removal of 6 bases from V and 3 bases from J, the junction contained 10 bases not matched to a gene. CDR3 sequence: CASSDLRGLAGGKETQYF. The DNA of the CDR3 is TGTGCCAGCAGCGACCTGAGGGGACTAGCGGGGGGGAAAGAGACCCAGTACTTC.